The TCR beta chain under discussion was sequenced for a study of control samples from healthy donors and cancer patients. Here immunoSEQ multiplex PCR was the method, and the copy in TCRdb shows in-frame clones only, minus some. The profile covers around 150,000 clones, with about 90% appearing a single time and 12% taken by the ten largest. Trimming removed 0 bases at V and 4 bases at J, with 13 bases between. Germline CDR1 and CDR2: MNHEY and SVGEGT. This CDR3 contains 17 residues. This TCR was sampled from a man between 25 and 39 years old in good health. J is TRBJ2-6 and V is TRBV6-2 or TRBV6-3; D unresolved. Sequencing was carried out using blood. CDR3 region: CASSYSLKDSGANVLTF. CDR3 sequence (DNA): TGTGCCAGCAGTTACTCCCTCAAGGATTCGGGGGCCAACGTCCTGACTTTC.